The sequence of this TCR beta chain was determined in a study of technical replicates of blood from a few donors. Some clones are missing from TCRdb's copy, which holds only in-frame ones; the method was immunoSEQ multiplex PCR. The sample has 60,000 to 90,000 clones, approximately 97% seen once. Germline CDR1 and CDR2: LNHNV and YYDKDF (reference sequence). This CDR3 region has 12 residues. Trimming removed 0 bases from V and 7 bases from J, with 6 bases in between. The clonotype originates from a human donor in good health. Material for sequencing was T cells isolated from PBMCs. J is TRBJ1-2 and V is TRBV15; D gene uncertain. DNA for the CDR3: TGTGCCACCAGCAGAGATCGCAGTGGCTACACCTTC. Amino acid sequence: CATSRDRSGYTF. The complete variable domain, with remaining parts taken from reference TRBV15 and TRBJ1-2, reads DAMVIQNPRYQVTQFGKPVTLSCSQTLNHNVMYWYQQKSSQAPKLLFHYYDKDFNNEADTPDNFQSRRPNTSFCFLDIRSPGLGDTAMYLCATSRDRSGYTFGSGTRLTVV.